A selection of T cell receptor beta chains follows, all from one sample in a study of blood T cell repertoires in COVID-19. Repertoires were generated with immunoSEQ multiplex PCR, while TCRdb's copy carries only in-frame clones and drops some. The profile covers some 200,000 clones, with about 80% appearing a single time and less than 3% taken by the ten largest. Sequenced input: peripheral blood. The receptor set was obtained from a human donor with acute or convalescent COVID-19. The donor label of this sample is uncertain. Each CDR3 is given with its conserved first and last residue. A D gene is named only where the DNA matches it firmly. Clone size is stated in some rows and not others, as once, few, many or a class when expanded.

d_gene,abundance,v_gene,j_gene,CDR3nt,CDR3aa
TRBD1,once,TRBV7-3,TRBJ2-3,TGTGCCAGCAGCACCCGACAGGGTTTCACAGATACGCAGTATTTT,CASSTRQGFTDTQYF
TRBD2,once,TRBV5-1,TRBJ2-7,TGCGCCAGCAGCACCACGGGGGGGCAGGGTGCCTACGAGCAGTACTTC,CASSTTGGQGAYEQYF
TRBD1,-,TRBV5-4,TRBJ2-3,TGTGCCAGCAGCTTGGGGGGACAGCCCCAATATACGCAGTATTTT,CASSLGGQPQYTQYF
-,few,TRBV6-5,TRBJ1-2,TGTGCCAGCAGTCCTAGGGGGGAGGGGAACTATGGCTACACCTTC,CASSPRGEGNYGYTF
-,-,TRBV5-1,TRBJ1-6,TGCGCCAGCAGCTTGGGGCACGATAATTCACCCCTCCACTTT,CASSLGHDNSPLHF
-,-,TRBV11-2,TRBJ1-6,TGTGCCAGCAGCTACTCTCAATCACCCCTCCACTTT,CASSYSQSPLHF
TRBD1,-,TRBV5-1,TRBJ1-4,TGCGCCAGCAGGTCAAAGGGGGCTCGGGATGAAAAACTGTTTTTT,CASRSKGARDEKLFF
-,-,TRBV9,TRBJ2-1,TGTGCCAGCAGCGTAGCCCCCCGCGAGACAGTTCAGTTCTTC,CASSVAPRETVQFF
-,-,TRBV19,TRBJ1-1,TGTGCCAGTAGTATCGGGGGATGGGACACTGAAGCTTTCTTT,CASSIGGWDTEAFF
-,-,TRBV2,TRBJ1-6,TGTGCCAGCAGTGAAGAGGAACAGGGTCATTCACCCCTCCACTTT,CASSEEEQGHSPLHF
TRBD1,-,TRBV18,TRBJ1-1,TGTGCCAGCTCACCAGGATTAGGGACAGGGGGGAACACTGAAGCTTTCTTT,CASSPGLGTGGNTEAFF
TRBD2,-,TRBV2,TRBJ2-1,TGTGCCAGCAGCGATTCCCTAGCGGGAGGGCCCGCCTACAATGAGCAGTTCTTC,CASSDSLAGGPAYNEQFF
-,-,TRBV12-3/TRBV12-4,TRBJ2-5,TGTGCCAGCAGTTTGGGGGCTTTGGAGACCCAGTACTTC,CASSLGALETQYF
TRBD1,-,TRBV6-5,TRBJ2-2,TGTGCCAGCCGGGGGACAGGGCGGACCGGGGAGCTGTTTTTT,CASRGTGRTGELFF
TRBD2,-,TRBV28,TRBJ2-7,TGTGCCAGCTATTCTAGCGGTAGCTCCTACGAGCAGTACTTC,CASYSSGSSYEQYF
TRBD2,once,TRBV4-2,TRBJ2-3,TGTGCCAGCAGCCAAGTGGTCGGGAGGGCCCTCGGAGATACGCAGTATTTT,CASSQVVGRALGDTQYF
-,-,TRBV11-3,TRBJ2-3,TGTGCCAGCAGCTTAGATCCAGCAGCGGATACGCAGTATTTT,CASSLDPAADTQYF
TRBD2,-,TRBV7-9,TRBJ2-7,TGTGCGGCGGGGGGAAGGTCCTCCTACGAGCAGTACTTC,CAAGGRSSYEQYF
TRBD1,-,TRBV11-2,TRBJ2-7,TGTGCCAGCAGCTTCCCCGGGACAGGGACCGAGCAGTACTTC,CASSFPGTGTEQYF
TRBD2,-,TRBV7-2,TRBJ2-3,TGTGCCAGCAGTCCCACTAGCGGGAGCCGCCCGGATACGCAGTATTTT,CASSPTSGSRPDTQYF
TRBD1,-,TRBV12-3/TRBV12-4,TRBJ1-6,TGTGCCAGCAGGCGGGACAGGGGTTCACCCCTCCACTTT,CASRRDRGSPLHF
TRBD2,-,TRBV7-8,TRBJ2-5,TGTGCCAGCAGCTTAGTAGCGGGGGGGCGGGCCCCTCAAGAGACCCAGTACTTC,CASSLVAGGRAPQETQYF
TRBD2,-,TRBV6-1,TRBJ2-3,TGTGCCAGCAGTGCCAATATAGCGGGCCTATTCACAGATACGCAGTATTTT,CASSANIAGLFTDTQYF
TRBD1,-,TRBV19,TRBJ2-2,TGTGCCAGTACCGAACAGGGGGTTAAGGGGGAGCTGTTTTTT,CASTEQGVKGELFF
-,-,TRBV7-8,TRBJ2-7,TGTGCCAGCAGCTTAGATGCAGGAGGCAACGAGCAGTACTTC,CASSLDAGGNEQYF
TRBD1,-,TRBV29-1,TRBJ2-2,TGCAGCGGAACAGGGGGAATGGCCGGGGAGCTGTTTTTT,CSGTGGMAGELFF